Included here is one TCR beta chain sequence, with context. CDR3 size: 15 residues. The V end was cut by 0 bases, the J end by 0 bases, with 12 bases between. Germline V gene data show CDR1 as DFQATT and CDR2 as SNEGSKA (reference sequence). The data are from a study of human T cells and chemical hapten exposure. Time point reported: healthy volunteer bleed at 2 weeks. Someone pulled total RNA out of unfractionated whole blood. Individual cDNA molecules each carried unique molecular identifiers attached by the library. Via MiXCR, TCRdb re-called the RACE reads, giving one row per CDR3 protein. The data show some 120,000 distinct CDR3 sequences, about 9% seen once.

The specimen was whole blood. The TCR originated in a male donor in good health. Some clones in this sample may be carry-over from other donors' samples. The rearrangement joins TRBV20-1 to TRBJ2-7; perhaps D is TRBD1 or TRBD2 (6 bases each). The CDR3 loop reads CSARDLGGISYEQYF. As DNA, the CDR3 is TGCAGTGCTAGAGATCTGGGGGGCATCTCCTACGAGCAGTACTTC.